These 23 T cell receptor beta chains were all obtained from the same sample, sequenced in a study of cytomegalovirus exposure and HLA in healthy donors. Repertoires were generated with immunoSEQ multiplex PCR, while TCRdb's copy carries only in-frame clones and drops some. Of around 160,000 clones listed, roughly 80% were seen once; the top ten hold around 9.6%. Sequenced: PBMCs. The receptor set was obtained from a man aged 25 to 40 in good health and CMV-seropositive.

The rearrangement uses TRBV5-6 and TRBJ1-1, with D unclear. V lost 0 bases and J 1 base, leaving 13 bases between the germline ends. This CDR3 has 16 amino acids. Germline V CDR1 and CDR2: SGHDT, YYEEEE. DNA of the CDR3: TGTGCCAGCAGCTTGGCCCTCGGCAGCGGGAACACTGAAGCTTTCTTT. Amino acids: CASSLALGSGNTEAFF.

This sequence joins TRBV6-4 and TRBJ2-7; 10 bases align to TRBD1. This CDR3 is 16 amino acids long. J gave up 7 bases and V 5 bases, and 14 bases lay outside the gene matches. Germline lookup yields CDR1 MRHNA and CDR2 SNTAGT. CDR3 protein: CASSRNHRDRGYEQYF. Written as DNA, the CDR3 is TGTGCCAGCAGTAGGAATCACCGGGACAGGGGTTATGAGCAGTACTTC.

The chain has TRBV11-1 and TRBJ2-7; perhaps TRBD2 as D (5 bases). This CDR3 region has 16 residues. Trimming shortened V by 5 bases and J by 0 bases, and 17 bases separated the two germline ends. Germline assignment: CDR1 SGHAT and CDR2 FQDESV (reference sequence). CDR3 DNA sequence: TGTGCCAGCAGCCGGACTGCGAAACCTAGCTCCTACGAGCAGTACTTC. It translates to CASSRTAKPSSYEQYF.

Details on this clone: A read error may produce the germline difference seen at one junction end. V gene TRBV5-1 combines with J gene TRBJ1-3; D is possibly TRBD1 (6 bases). CDR1 and CDR2 (germline): SGHRS, YFSETQ. The CDR3 length is 18 residues. The CDR3, as DNA: TGCGACAGCCCTCCGGACAGTATCTACTGGGGCTCTGGAAACACCATATATTTT. Protein: CDSPPDSIYWGSGNTIYF.

The chain combines TRBV6-1 with TRBJ1-5, with D possibly being TRBD1 (6 bases). Trimming took off 3 bases at V and 0 bases at J, with 15 bases between the two ends. The CDR3 has 17 residues. The germline V gene has CDR1 MNHNS and CDR2 SASEGT. In DNA, the CDR3 is TGTGCCAGCAGTGAGGGGGCGTCGACCGATAGCAATCAGCCCCAGCATTTT. This gives the protein CASSEGASTDSNQPQHF.

The chain joins TRBV5-8 to TRBJ1-4; no clear D. The CDR3 spans 14 residues. V lost 4 bases, J lost 8 bases, and 15 bases lay in between. Germline lookup yields CDR1 SGHTS and CDR2 YDEGEE. In DNA form, the CDR3 reads TGTGCCAGCAGCCCACGGGTATTTCGGGAAAAACTGTTTTTT. This sequence encodes CASSPRVFREKLFF.

CDR3 region: CASRLYRSPQPQHF. CDR3 DNA: TGTGCCAGCAGACTATACAGGTCCCCTCAGCCCCAGCATTTT. V gene TRBV28 combines with J gene TRBJ1-5; D may be TRBD1 (5 bases). CDR3 size: 14 residues. V was cut by 6 bases and J by 6 bases, with 15 bases left in between. Germline loops: CDR1 MDHEN, CDR2 SYDVKM. The variable domain in full, completed from reference TRBV28 and TRBJ1-5, reads DVKVTQSSRYLVKRTGEKVFLECVQDMDHENMFWYRQDPGLGLRLIYFSYDVKMKEKGDIPEGYSVSREKKERFSLILESASTNQTSMYLCASRLYRSPQPQHFGDGTRLSIL.

The chain couples TRBV28 to TRBJ1-2; D is uncertain. Trimming stripped 7 bases from V and 6 bases from J, with 21 bases between. The CDR3 covers 15 residues. Germline assignment: CDR1 MDHEN and CDR2 SYDVKM. CDR3 protein: CASTLTRSGLDGYTF. The CDR3, as DNA: TGTGCCAGCACCCTTACAAGATCCGGGTTGGATGGCTACACCTTC.

This clone showed up just a few times. V and J are TRBV6-6 and TRBJ1-1; the D is unclear. The CDR3 length is 12 residues. Trimming removed 5 bases from V and 1 base from J, with 5 bases in between. Germline CDR1 MNHNY, CDR2 SVGAGI (reference sequence). The CDR3 reads CASSVRNTEAFF. The CDR3 bases are TGTGCCAGCAGTGTGAGGAACACTGAAGCTTTCTTT.

The chain employs TRBV29-1 and TRBJ2-7; 8 nucleotides line up with TRBD1. The CDR3 has 13 amino acids. Trimming cost V 7 bases and J 3 bases; bases outside gene matches: 8. Germline V gene data show CDR1 as SQVTM and CDR2 as ANQGSEA. The CDR3 nucleotides read TGCAGCGCTCAAGGGACAGGTTTCTACGAGCAGTACTTC. Translation: CSAQGTGFYEQYF.

CDR3 DNA: TGTGCCAGCAGTTTTGCAGGGGGCTCCTACGAGCAGTACTTC. It translates to CASSFAGGSYEQYF. The chain links TRBV27 to TRBJ2-7; TRBD1 matches at 7 bases. This CDR3 contains 14 residues. V shed 3 bases and J 0 bases; nucleotides not matched to a gene: 2. Germline V gives CDR1 MNHEY, CDR2 SMNVEV (reference sequence).

Only one count was recorded for this clone. The V gene is TRBV7-7, the J gene TRBJ2-2, with D possibly matching TRBD2 (6 bases). V lost 4 bases and J lost 0, with 6 bases in between. Germline CDR1 is SSHAT and CDR2 is FNYEAQ (reference sequence). This CDR3 comprises 14 residues. CDR3 loop: CASSWDSNTGELFF. CDR3 DNA: TGTGCCAGCAGCTGGGACTCGAACACCGGGGAGCTGTTTTTT.

V gene TRBV5-4 combines with J gene TRBJ2-7, with TRBD2 matching 7 bases. The length of the CDR3 is 17 residues. From germline, CDR1 is SGHNT and CDR2 YYREEE (reference sequence). After removal of 5 bases from V and 1 base from J, the junction contained 15 bases not matched to a gene. The CDR3 region has the DNA TGTGCCAGCAGTATGGGGTCAGGCGGGGGTTTTTCCTACGAGCAGTACTTC. This gives the protein CASSMGSGGGFSYEQYF. Using reference TRBV5-4 and TRBJ2-7 for the parts outside the CDR3, the full variable domain is ETGVTQSPTHLIKTRGQQVTLRCSSQSGHNTVSWYQQALGQGPQFIFQYYREEENGRGNFPPRFSGLQFPNYSSELNVNALELDDSALYLCASSMGSGGGFSYEQYFGPGTRLTVT.

This sequence joins TRBV6-4 and TRBJ2-7; 14 bases fit TRBD2. Germline V lookup: CDR1 MRHNA, CDR2 SNTAGT. Trimming removed 4 bases from V and 2 bases from J; junction bases left unmatched: 16. This CDR3 is built from 20 residues. CDR3 sequence (DNA): TGTGCCAGCAGTGCGGGACGCTACCCGGGACTAGCGGGAGAAACCTACGAGCAGTACTTC. This codes for CASSAGRYPGLAGETYEQYF.

J is TRBJ2-1 and V is TRBV2; TRBD1 aligns across 7 bases. The germline V gene has CDR1 SNHLY and CDR2 FYNNEI. The CDR3 consists of 13 residues. The V segment lost 9 bases and the J segment 6 bases; nucleotides outside the gene matches: 8. Written as DNA, the CDR3 is TGTGCCAGTTCCGGGACAGTGTTCAATGAGCAGTTCTTC. The encoded protein is CASSGTVFNEQFF.

The J gene is TRBJ2-3, the V gene TRBV9; weak D call: TRBD2 (5 bases). Deletions cut 2 bases from V and 2 bases from J, with 12 bases between. Germline V gene data show CDR1 as SGDLS and CDR2 as YYNGEE. The CDR3 consists of 15 residues. The CDR3 bases are TGTGCCAGCAGCGTCTATGGCGGGCACACAGATACGCAGTATTTT. Its protein is CASSVYGGHTDTQYF.

CDR3 sequence reads: CASSLRVGQETQYF. Here the CDR3 DNA reads TGTGCCAGCAGCCTCCGGGTGGGTCAAGAGACCCAGTACTTC. The chain recombines TRBV5-4 with TRBJ2-5; D is unclear. Germline loops: CDR1 SGHNT, CDR2 YYREEE (reference sequence). The CDR3 runs to 14 residues. Trimming took off 4 bases at V and 2 bases at J, with 12 bases between the two ends.

The CDR3 DNA follows: TGTGCCAGCAGCCCAAGCGGGGGGGATTACAATGAGCAGTTCTTC. Translation gives CASSPSGGDYNEQFF. The gene calls are TRBV7-8 and TRBJ2-1, with TRBD2 matching 10 bases. This CDR3 is 15 amino acids long. Germline V gives CDR1 SGHVS, CDR2 FQNEAQ. V was clipped by 5 bases and J by 4 bases; unmatched bases: 5.

The rearrangement joins TRBV27 to TRBJ2-7; possible D gene TRBD2, 5 bases. This CDR3 comprises 16 residues. V was trimmed by 1 base and J by 7 bases, leaving 20 bases between them. CDR1 and CDR2 from the germline V gene are MNHEY and SMNVEV (reference sequence). CDR3 amino acids: CASSLWAGRVSGEQYF. CDR3 bases: TGTGCCAGCAGTTTATGGGCGGGTCGGGTCTCGGGGGAGCAGTACTTC.

The V and J genes are TRBV28 and TRBJ2-6, with D possibly being TRBD1 (5 bases). The V gene lost 5 bases and the J gene lost 4 bases, with 15 bases spanning the gap. The CDR3 consists of 16 residues. From germline, CDR1 is MDHEN and CDR2 SYDVKM. This chain's CDR3 is CASSPRDSTGANVLTF. The DNA of the CDR3 is TGTGCCAGCAGTCCGCGCGACAGTACCGGGGCCAACGTCCTGACTTTC.

V gene TRBV6-5 combines with J gene TRBJ1-2; weak D call: TRBD1 (6 bases). The V and J ends lost 7 bases and 3 bases respectively, with 12 bases between them. The CDR3 loop spans 13 amino acids. Germline CDR1 MNHEY, CDR2 SVGAGI. Here the CDR3 DNA reads TGTGCCAGCAAAGAACAGGGCCACTATGGCTACACCTTC. Translation gives CASKEQGHYGYTF.

The chain uses TRBV6-1 and TRBJ2-7, with D perhaps TRBD2 (6 bases). The CDR3 length is 18 residues. V was trimmed by 6 bases and J by 4 bases, leaving 28 bases between them. From germline, CDR1 is MNHNS and CDR2 SASEGT. CDR3 protein: CASSETQVGGMGRYEQYF. The CDR3 DNA is TGTGCCAGCAGCGAAACACAGGTGGGGGGAATGGGGCGGTACGAGCAGTACTTC.

The chain links TRBV5-4 to TRBJ1-2, with 9 bases fitting TRBD1. The CDR3 is made up of 14 amino acids. Germline CDR1 SGHNT, CDR2 YYREEE (reference sequence). The V and J ends lost 5 bases and 4 bases, in that order; junction bases with no gene match: 6. The CDR3 here is CASRAGTGSYGYTF. CDR3 bases: TGTGCCAGCAGGGCCGGGACAGGGAGCTATGGCTACACCTTC.